Below, one TCR beta chain is given with its context. The target antigen is unknown. At one end, the junction sequence differs from germline, possibly due to a read error. The sample originates from a study of spatial heterogeneity in lung cancer. Time point reported: blood at routine non-recurrence follow-up after resection. Unsorted tumor, nontumor lung tissue or cryopreserved PBMC supplied the whole RNA. Germline lookup yields CDR1 WNHNN and CDR2 SYGVQD (reference sequence). The CDR3 extends over 14 amino acids. Study conclusions and caveats: Resection blood, more than follow-up blood, showed ubiquitous expanded tumor TCRs.

TCRdb redid the calling of the 5' RACE reads with MiXCR, one entry per CDR3 protein. The sample lists roughly 18,000 distinct CDR3 sequences; under 10% were seen once. The TCR comes from a male donor with early-stage non-small cell lung cancer. Sequenced here: PBMCs, sampled at follow-up. This sequence joins TRBV10-1 and TRBJ1-2; D is unresolved. The CDR3 bases are TGTGCCAGCAGTCCTACGTGGCTGAACCATGGCTACACCTTC. Translating it yields CASSPTWLNHGYTF.